The rows below give T cell receptor beta chains drawn from one sample of a study of a mutant IDH1 vaccine in newly diagnosed glioma. These receptors have no identified antigens. Produced via immunoSEQ multiplex PCR; TCRdb's table is partial and in-frame only. Of about 110,000 clones in the sample, roughly 88% were seen once. The input for sequencing was PBMCs, taken from a glioma patient whose treatment included an IDH1 peptide vaccine. All receptors come from a woman aged 50 to 60 with glioma. Each CDR3 is given with its conserved first and last residue. D genes are given only for firm matches. A row's size may be missing; if present it is once, few, many or a size class.

J gene,V gene,D gene,clone size,CDR3 DNA,CDR3 protein
TRBJ1-1,TRBV5-1,NA,NA,TGCGCCAGCAGCGTACAGGGTGGGGACACTGAAGCTTTCTTT,CASSVQGGDTEAFF
TRBJ2-2,TRBV6-6,NA,NA,TGTGCCAGCAGCTCCGGGCAGCCGATAAACACCGGGGAGCTGTTTTTT,CASSSGQPINTGELFF
TRBJ1-3,TRBV5-1,NA,once,TGCGCCAGCAGCTTGGCACAGGTTAGCTCTGGAAACACCATATATTTT,CASSLAQVSSGNTIYF
TRBJ1-5,TRBV19,TRBD1,once,TGTGCCAGTAGTCGACAGGGGCCTAGCAATCAGCCCCAGCATTTT,CASSRQGPSNQPQHF
TRBJ1-2,TRBV6-4,NA,NA,TGTGCCAGCAGTGACTCGCCAGGGCCTTATGGCTACACCTTC,CASSDSPGPYGYTF
TRBJ2-7,TRBV6-6,TRBD1,NA,TGTGCCAGCAGTTGGGACAGGTCCTCCTACGAGCAGTACTTC,CASSWDRSSYEQYF
TRBJ1-2,TRBV5-1,NA,NA,TGCGCCAGCAGCCCCGCCCCGGCAGCGGCCTATGGCTACACCTTC,CASSPAPAAAYGYTF
TRBJ2-5,TRBV5-4,NA,NA,TGTGCCAGCAGCTTGCAACTAGCCGGTGAGACCCAGTACTTC,CASSLQLAGETQYF
TRBJ2-1,TRBV9,TRBD2,NA,TGTGCCAGCAGCGTCGGGACTAGCGGGAGGAATGAGCAGTTCTTC,CASSVGTSGRNEQFF
TRBJ2-6,TRBV5-1,NA,few,TGCGCCAGCAGCTTGGGGTACCTCTCTGGGGCCAACGTCCTGACTTTC,CASSLGYLSGANVLTF
TRBJ2-5,TRBV6-5,TRBD1,NA,TGTGCCAGCAGCCGGACAGGGAGCAAGAGACCCCAGTACTTC,CASSRTGSKRPQYF
TRBJ1-2,TRBV7-9,NA,NA,TGTGCCAGCAGCCCCGGGACGGCCTATGGCTACACCTTC,CASSPGTAYGYTF
TRBJ2-7,TRBV28,NA,NA,TGTGCCAGCAGTTTATCCGGGACCCGAGGGCAGTACTTC,CASSLSGTRGQYF
TRBJ1-1,TRBV10-1,NA,few,TGCGCCAGCAGTGAGTCGAGGTTGGGGTTTAAAGCTTTCTTT,CASSESRLGFKAFF
TRBJ2-7,TRBV9,TRBD2,NA,TGTGCCAGCAGCGTGGGTAGCGGGAGAAGCTACGAGCAGTACTTC,CASSVGSGRSYEQYF
TRBJ1-2,TRBV7-9,NA,NA,TGTGCCAGCAGCTTAGCGCTTACGGGTGGCTACACCTTC,CASSLALTGGYTF
TRBJ1-1,TRBV11-2,NA,NA,TGTGCCAGCAGCCCTACTCGGGGGAACACTGAAGCTTTCTTT,CASSPTRGNTEAFF
TRBJ1-5,TRBV13,TRBD1,once,TGTGCCAGCAGCTACACAGGGGACCGTCAGCCCCAGCATTTT,CASSYTGDRQPQHF
TRBJ2-7,TRBV6-1,NA,NA,TGTGCCAGCAGTCCCAATTGGCTCGGGAACGAGCAGTACTTC,CASSPNWLGNEQYF
TRBJ2-7,TRBV5-6,NA,NA,TGTGCCAGCAGCTTGGGTTCGTCCCCGGAGCAGTACTTC,CASSLGSSPEQYF